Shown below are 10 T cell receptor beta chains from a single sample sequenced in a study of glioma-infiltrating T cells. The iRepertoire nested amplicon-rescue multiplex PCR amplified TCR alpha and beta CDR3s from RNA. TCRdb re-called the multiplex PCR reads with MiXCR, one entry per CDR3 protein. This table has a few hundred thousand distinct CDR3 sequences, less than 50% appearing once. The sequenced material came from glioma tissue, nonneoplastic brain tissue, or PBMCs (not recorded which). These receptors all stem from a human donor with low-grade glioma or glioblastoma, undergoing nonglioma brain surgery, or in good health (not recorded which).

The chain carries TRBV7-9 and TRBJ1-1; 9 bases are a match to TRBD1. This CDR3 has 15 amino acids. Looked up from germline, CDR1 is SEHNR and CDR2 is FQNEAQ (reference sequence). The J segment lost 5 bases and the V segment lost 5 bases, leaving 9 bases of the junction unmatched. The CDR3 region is CASSALTGGGTEAFF. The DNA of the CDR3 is TGTGCCAGCAGCGCGCTGACAGGGGGTGGAACTGAAGCTTTCTTT.

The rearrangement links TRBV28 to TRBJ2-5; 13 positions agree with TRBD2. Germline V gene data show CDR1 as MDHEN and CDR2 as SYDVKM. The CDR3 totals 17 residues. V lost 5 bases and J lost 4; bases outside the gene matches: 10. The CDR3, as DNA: TGTGCCAGCAGTCCCCCGACCGGACTAGCGGGAGTAGAGACCCAGTACTTC. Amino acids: CASSPPTGLAGVETQYF.

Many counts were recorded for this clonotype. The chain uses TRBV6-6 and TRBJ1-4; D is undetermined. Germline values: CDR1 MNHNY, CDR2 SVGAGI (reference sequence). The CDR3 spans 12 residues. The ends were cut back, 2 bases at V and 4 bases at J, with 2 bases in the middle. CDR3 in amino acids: CASSYDNEKLFF. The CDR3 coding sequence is TGTGCCAGCAGTTACGATAATGAAAAACTGTTTTTT.

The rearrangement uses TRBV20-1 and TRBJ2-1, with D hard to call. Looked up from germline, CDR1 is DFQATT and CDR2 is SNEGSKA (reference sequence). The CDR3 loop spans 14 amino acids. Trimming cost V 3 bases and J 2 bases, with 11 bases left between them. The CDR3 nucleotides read TGCAGTGCTAGGCCGGGTAAGGCCTACAATGAGCAGTTCTTC. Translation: CSARPGKAYNEQFF.

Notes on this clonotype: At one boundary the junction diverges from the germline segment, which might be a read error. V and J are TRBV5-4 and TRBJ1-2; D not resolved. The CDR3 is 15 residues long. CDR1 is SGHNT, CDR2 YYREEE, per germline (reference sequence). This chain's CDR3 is CASSLFGLERYGYNF. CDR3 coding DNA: TGTGCCAGCAGCTTATTTGGGCTGGAACGCTATGGCTACAACTTC.

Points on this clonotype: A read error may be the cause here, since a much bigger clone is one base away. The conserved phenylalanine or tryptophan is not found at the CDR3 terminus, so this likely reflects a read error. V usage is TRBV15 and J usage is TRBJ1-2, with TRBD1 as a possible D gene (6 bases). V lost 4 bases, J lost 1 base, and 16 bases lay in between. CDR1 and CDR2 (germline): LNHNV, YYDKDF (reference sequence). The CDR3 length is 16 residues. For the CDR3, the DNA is TGTGCCACCAGCAAAAGTCCGGGACAAGATAACTATGGCTACACCCTC. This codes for CATSKSPGQDNYGYTL.

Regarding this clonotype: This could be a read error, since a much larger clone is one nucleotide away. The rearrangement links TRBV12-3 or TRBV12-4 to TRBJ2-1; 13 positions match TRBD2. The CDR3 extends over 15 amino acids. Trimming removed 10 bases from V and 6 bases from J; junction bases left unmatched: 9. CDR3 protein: CATMPGLAGSNEQFF. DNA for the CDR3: TGTGCCACTATGCCGGGACTAGCGGGAAGCAATGAGCAGTTCTTC.

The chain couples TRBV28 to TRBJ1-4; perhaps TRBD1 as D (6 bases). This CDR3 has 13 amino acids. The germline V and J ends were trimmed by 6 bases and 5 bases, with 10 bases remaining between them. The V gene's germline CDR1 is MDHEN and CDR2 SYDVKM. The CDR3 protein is CASRGTRNEKLFF. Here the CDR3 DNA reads TGTGCCAGCAGAGGGACAAGGAATGAAAAACTGTTTTTT.

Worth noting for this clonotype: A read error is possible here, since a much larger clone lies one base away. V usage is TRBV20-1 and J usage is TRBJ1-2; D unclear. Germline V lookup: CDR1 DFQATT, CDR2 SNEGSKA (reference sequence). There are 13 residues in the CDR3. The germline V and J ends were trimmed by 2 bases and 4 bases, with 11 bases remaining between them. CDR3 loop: CSARRGQCYGYTF. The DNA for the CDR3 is TGCAGTGCTAGACGGGGTCAGTGCTATGGCTACACCTTC.

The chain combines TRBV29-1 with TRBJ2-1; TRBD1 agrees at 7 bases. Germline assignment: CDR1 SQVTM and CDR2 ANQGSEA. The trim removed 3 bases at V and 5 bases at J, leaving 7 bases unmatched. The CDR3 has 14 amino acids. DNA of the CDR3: TGCAGCGTTGAGAGTCAGGGGGTTAACAATGAGCAGTTCTTC. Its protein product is CSVESQGVNNEQFF.